These 24 T cell receptor beta chains were all obtained from the same sample, sequenced in a study of T cells in Graves' hyperthyroidism and ophthalmopathy. There were TCR beta CDR3 regions amplified from RNA transcripts. Primed by the HTBI set, a first-round RT-PCR was run on the TCR CDR3. TCRdb used MiXCR to reprocess the multiplex PCR reads, holding one entry per CDR3 protein. The data contain 600,000 to 700,000 distinct CDR3 sequences, about 14% of them singletons. Sequenced material: blood. These receptors were collected from a middle-aged woman with Graves' ophthalmopathy.

The table lists this clonotype with many counts. The CDR3 loop reads CASSLGQGWEETQYF. CDR3 DNA: TGTGCCAGCAGCTTAGGACAGGGCTGGGAAGAGACCCAGTACTTC. The J gene is TRBJ2-5, the V gene TRBV7-9, with 7 positions matching TRBD1. V lost 1 base, J lost 3 bases, and 5 bases stayed unmatched. Germline V gene data show CDR1 as SEHNR and CDR2 as FQNEAQ (reference sequence). This CDR3 comprises 15 residues.

In its sample, this clonotype was seen many times. The chain combines TRBV28 with TRBJ1-3; a possible D gene is TRBD1 (6 bases). Germline CDR1 MDHEN, CDR2 SYDVKM. The CDR3 is 14 amino acids. The germline V and J ends were trimmed by 2 bases and 3 bases, with 8 bases remaining between them. The CDR3 spells CASSLGGHGNTIYF. DNA for the CDR3: TGTGCCAGCAGTTTAGGGGGGCATGGAAACACCATATATTTT.

V is TRBV28 and J is TRBJ2-7; possibly TRBD2 for D (6 bases). Germline values: CDR1 MDHEN, CDR2 SYDVKM. This CDR3 region has 11 residues. V was pared by 10 bases and J by 6 bases, with 13 bases between. The CDR3 DNA is TGTGCCACGGGACTCCAGAGCGAGCAGTACTTC. It translates to CATGLQSEQYF.

At least ten counts were recorded for this clonotype. This chain uses TRBV28 with TRBJ2-2; the D is unclear. V was clipped by 6 bases and J by 0 bases, with 14 bases between them. CDR1 and CDR2 from the germline V gene are MDHEN and SYDVKM. CDR3 length equals 16 residues. This chain's CDR3 is CASSQVRVTNTGELFF. DNA for the CDR3: TGTGCCAGCAGCCAAGTTAGGGTTACGAACACCGGGGAGCTGTTTTTT. Together with reference TRBV28 and TRBJ2-2, the CDR3 gives the full variable domain: DVKVTQSSRYLVKRTGEKVFLECVQDMDHENMFWYRQDPGLGLRLIYFSYDVKMKEKGDIPEGYSVSREKKERFSLILESASTNQTSMYLCASSQVRVTNTGELFFGEGSRLTVL.

In its sample, this clonotype was seen many times. In nucleotides, the CDR3 is TGTGCCAGTAGTCTCGGGACCGGGGCCACTGAAGCTTTCTTT. Translated, it gives CASSLGTGATEAFF. The J gene is TRBJ1-1, the V gene TRBV19; a weak D match, TRBD1 (5 bases). V was clipped by 5 bases and J by 4 bases, with 14 bases between them. The CDR3 is 14 residues long. CDR1 and CDR2 from the germline V gene are LNHDA and SQIVND (reference sequence).

There are many counts of this clonotype. This chain links TRBV6-1 with TRBJ1-1, with 8 positions matching TRBD1. Germline CDR1 MNHNS, CDR2 SASEGT. V gave up 6 bases and J gave up 4 bases; unmatched junction bases: 7. The CDR3 loop spans 14 amino acids. Here the CDR3 reads CASRTTGGFTEAFF. The CDR3 DNA reads as TGTGCCAGCAGAACCACAGGGGGTTTCACTGAAGCTTTCTTT.

This clonotype was counted ten times or more. The genes are TRBV6-2 or TRBV6-3 and TRBJ1-1; D remains unclear. The germline V gene has CDR1 MNHEY and CDR2 SVGEGT. The CDR3 runs 13 residues. Deletions cut 6 bases from V and 0 bases from J, with 8 bases between. This CDR3 reads CASSNYMNTEAFF. In DNA, the CDR3 is TGTGCCAGCAGCAATTACATGAACACTGAAGCTTTCTTT.

Many counts were recorded for this clonotype. The chain links TRBV30 to TRBJ2-7; tentatively, D is TRBD1 (6 bases). Trimming pared 4 bases from V and 2 bases from J, leaving 12 bases between. CDR3 length equals 13 residues. Germline CDR1 is GTSNPN and CDR2 is SVGIG (reference sequence). The CDR3, as DNA: TGTGCCTGGAAAACAGGGAATACCTACGAGCAGTACTTC. Its translation: CAWKTGNTYEQYF. The whole variable domain, remainder taken from reference TRBV30 and TRBJ2-7, is SQTIHQWPATLVQPVGSPLSLECTVEGTSNPNLYWYRQAAGRGLQLLFYSVGIGQISSEVPQNLSASRPQDRQFILSSKKLLLSDSGFYLCAWKTGNTYEQYFGPGTRLTVT.

The rearrangement joins TRBV6-2 or TRBV6-3 to TRBJ1-5; 7 bases line up with TRBD1. This CDR3 is 16 amino acids long. Germline loops: CDR1 MNHEY, CDR2 SVGEGT. V was pared by 2 bases and J by 4 bases, with 8 bases of the junction left unmatched. CDR3 loop: CASSYALTGRNQPQHF. For the CDR3, the DNA is TGTGCCAGCAGTTACGCCTTGACAGGGCGGAATCAGCCCCAGCATTTT.

The V gene is TRBV12-3 or TRBV12-4, the J gene TRBJ1-1; 7 nucleotides agree with TRBD1. This CDR3 is 15 amino acids long. The V and J ends lost 5 bases and 5 bases, in that order; junction bases with no gene match: 11. CDR3 amino acids: CASSPPTGTVTEAFF. CDR3 DNA sequence: TGTGCCAGCAGTCCACCGACCGGGACAGTGACTGAAGCTTTCTTT.

The chain recombines TRBV20-1 with TRBJ1-2; the match to TRBD1 covers 7 bases. Per the germline V gene, CDR1 is DFQATT and CDR2 is SNEGSKA (reference sequence). The CDR3 is made up of 14 amino acids. V gave up 6 bases and J gave up 1 base; unmatched junction bases: 8. CDR3 nucleotides: TGCAGTGCGGAACAGGGGTTCAATAACTATGGCTACACCTTC. Translating gives CSAEQGFNNYGYTF.

This clonotype was picked up a small number of times. CDR3 coding DNA: TGCGCCAGCAGTTATCGGACAGGGGAAGATCAGCCCCAGCATTTT. It is translated as CASSYRTGEDQPQHF. The chain recombines TRBV5-1 with TRBJ1-5, with TRBD1 identical over 9 bases. The CDR3 has 15 residues. V was pared by 5 bases and J by 5 bases, with 8 bases of the junction left unmatched. Germline V gene sequence: CDR1 SGHRS, CDR2 YFSETQ. The full variable domain, rest sourced from reference TRBV5-1 and TRBJ1-5, is KAGVTQTPRYLIKTRGQQVTLSCSPISGHRSVSWYQQTPGQGLQFLFEYFSETQRNKGNFPGRFSGRQFSNSRSEMNVSTLELGDSALYLCASSYRTGEDQPQHFGDGTRLSIL.

This clonotype was found a few times. The J gene is TRBJ2-2, the V gene TRBV4-2; 8 nucleotides match TRBD1. J lost 5 bases, V lost 4 bases, and 6 bases had no gene match. The CDR3 runs to 15 residues. In germline, CDR1 is LGHNA, CDR2 YNFKEQ. The CDR3 sequence: CASSRPDRETGELFF. CDR3 nucleotides: TGTGCCAGCAGCCGACCGGACAGGGAGACCGGGGAGCTGTTTTTT.

In its sample, this clonotype was seen many times. The rearrangement uses TRBV6-1 and TRBJ2-7; 7 bases line up with TRBD1. This CDR3 has 15 residues. Germline assignment: CDR1 MNHNS and CDR2 SASEGT. Trimming removed 6 bases from V and 1 base from J; junction bases left unmatched: 9. The CDR3 loop is CASRAGPGQSYEQYF. The CDR3 DNA reads TGTGCCAGCAGGGCGGGCCCGGGACAGTCCTACGAGCAGTACTTC.

The table lists this clonotype with a few counts. V is TRBV19 and J is TRBJ1-2; D not certain. This CDR3 is 15 amino acids long. Germline V CDR1 and CDR2: LNHDA, SQIVND (reference sequence). The V gene lost 4 bases and the J gene lost 0 bases, with 12 bases spanning the gap. CDR3 region: CASSTDGPSNYGYTF. The CDR3 DNA reads as TGTGCCAGTAGTACAGACGGACCTTCTAACTATGGCTACACCTTC.

This clonotype occurred a few times. The chain is built from TRBV18 and TRBJ1-2, with 7 bases matching TRBD1. The CDR3 length is 15 residues. The V and J ends lost 3 bases and 3 bases, in that order; junction bases with no gene match: 7. Germline V gene data show CDR1 as KGHSH and CDR2 as LQKENI. The CDR3 sequence is CASSPAGDSYYGYTF. CDR3 DNA sequence: TGTGCCAGCTCACCCGCCGGGGACAGCTACTATGGCTACACCTTC.

The rearrangement joins TRBV30 to TRBJ2-4, with a tentative D call TRBD2 (6 bases). Germline CDR1 GTSNPN, CDR2 SVGIG (reference sequence). The CDR3 sequence is 12 residues long. V lost 2 bases to trimming and J lost 9 bases, with 11 bases between them. CDR3 sequence (DNA): TGTGCCTGGAGTAATACTAGCCCCATTCAGTACTTC. It yields the protein CAWSNTSPIQYF.

The chain uses TRBV19 and TRBJ2-5; D remains ambiguous. CDR1 LNHDA and CDR2 SQIVND come from the germline V gene (reference sequence). With 6 bases removed from V and 1 base from J, the gap between germline ends came to 9 bases. The CDR3 is 13 residues long. The CDR3 loop reads CASSKDSQETQYF. In nucleotides, the CDR3 is TGTGCCAGTAGCAAAGATTCCCAAGAGACCCAGTACTTC.

This clonotype was counted at least ten times. The chain is built from TRBV11-3 and TRBJ1-5; the D is unclear. The CDR3 totals 15 residues. The V gene's germline CDR1 is SGHNT and CDR2 YENEEA. The ends were cut back, 1 base at V and 3 bases at J, with 10 bases in the middle. The DNA of the CDR3 is TGTGCCAGCAGCTTAGTTGCGGGATCCAATCAGCCCCAGCATTTT. This codes for CASSLVAGSNQPQHF.

This clonotype appeared many times. The chain uses TRBV12-3 or TRBV12-4 and TRBJ1-2, with D perhaps TRBD1 (5 bases). CDR3 length: 15 amino acids. The ends were cut back, 6 bases at V and 0 bases at J, with 14 bases in the middle. Here the CDR3 reads CASSPRGVANYGYTF. CDR3 sequence (DNA): TGTGCCAGCAGCCCTCGGGGGGTTGCTAACTATGGCTACACCTTC.

This clonotype was detected ten times or more. The chain joins TRBV28 to TRBJ1-5; perhaps TRBD1 as D (6 bases). Germline-derived CDR1 and CDR2 are MDHEN and SYDVKM. V shed 2 bases and J shed 5 bases, with 13 bases lying between them. This CDR3 comprises 15 residues. In nucleotides, the CDR3 is TGTGCCAGCAGTTTAACAGGGATCAAGGATCAGCCCCAGCATTTT. Its translation is CASSLTGIKDQPQHF.

In its sample, this clonotype was seen a few times. The genes are TRBV12-3 or TRBV12-4 and TRBJ2-7; 7 bases fit TRBD2. V was clipped by 6 bases and J by 2 bases; unmatched bases: 10. This CDR3 is 15 amino acids long. This CDR3 is CASSPAGAGPYEQYF. As DNA, the CDR3 is TGTGCCAGCAGCCCGGCGGGAGCCGGTCCCTACGAGCAGTACTTC.

This clonotype was seen at least ten times. The chain is built from TRBV28 and TRBJ1-1; D is undetermined. The CDR3 has 11 amino acids. The ends were cut back, 6 bases at V and 4 bases at J, with 6 bases in the middle. Germline V lookup: CDR1 MDHEN, CDR2 SYDVKM. DNA of the CDR3: TGTGCCAGCAGCTTAATCACTGAAGCTTTCTTT. As protein: CASSLITEAFF.

This clonotype was detected many times. The rearrangement joins TRBV30 to TRBJ1-1, with D uncertain. V dropped 0 bases and J dropped 3 bases, with 14 bases sitting between them. The CDR3 is made up of 15 amino acids. The germline gives CDR1 GTSNPN, CDR2 SVGIG (reference sequence). The CDR3, as DNA: TGTGCCTGGAGTGTAGATTCGACCCGACACACTGAAGCTTTCTTT. Translation: CAWSVDSTRHTEAFF.